These 17 T cell receptor beta chains share one sample of origin, sequenced in a study of T-cell reconstitution after alpha-beta-depleted transplantation in children. A TCRbeta library incorporating unique molecular identifiers was prepared. From the PCR reads, TCRdb called clonotypes with MiXCR, one entry per CDR3 protein. The top ten clones hold roughly a tenth of a sample with more than 100,000 distinct CDR3 sequences, under 25% of them seen once. The starting material was PBMCs, mostly from graft donor cells, obtained 180 days after TCRalphabeta/CD19-depleted stem cell transplant. These receptors all stem from a male patient between 2 and 15 years old who had a stem cell transplant for chronic granulomatous disease, so the T cells may come from the graft donor.

In its sample, this clonotype was seen many times. The V gene is TRBV29-1, the J gene TRBJ2-5, with 12 bases that match TRBD2. V lost 6 bases and J lost 2; bases outside the gene matches: 4. The CDR3 runs 14 residues. The germline gives CDR1 SQVTM, CDR2 ANQGSEA. CDR3 sequence reads: CSVRLAGAQETQYF. In DNA form, the CDR3 reads TGCAGCGTACGACTAGCGGGAGCTCAAGAGACCCAGTACTTC.

The chain joins TRBV12-3 or TRBV12-4 to TRBJ2-7, with D perhaps TRBD1 (6 bases). V lost 5 bases, J lost 2 bases, and 31 bases lay in between. The CDR3 spans 20 residues. CDR3 sequence reads: CASSPRGRGSPRDSTYEQYF. CDR3 DNA: TGTGCCAGCAGTCCCCGGGGCAGGGGTTCTCCCAGAGACAGTACCTACGAGCAGTACTTC.

This clonotype was detected ten times or more. The CDR3 region is CASTGTSGRSGNEQFF. The CDR3 bases are TGTGCCAGCACTGGAACTAGCGGGAGGTCGGGCAATGAGCAGTTCTTC. This sequence joins TRBV5-8 and TRBJ2-1; TRBD2 matches at 12 bases. Trimming cost V 6 bases and J 6 bases; bases outside gene matches: 10. Germline loops: CDR1 SGHTS, CDR2 YDEGEE. The CDR3 spans 16 residues.

This clonotype has ten or more counts. V gene TRBV29-1 combines with J gene TRBJ2-2; 9 bases map to TRBD1. The CDR3 totals 15 residues. Germline V gives CDR1 SQVTM, CDR2 ANQGSEA. V trimming: 7 bases; J trimming: 3 bases; junction bases outside the gene matches: 9. Written as DNA, the CDR3 is TGCAGCGCCCGTTCACAGGGGGCTGACACCGGGGAGCTGTTTTTT. Translation gives CSARSQGADTGELFF.

Remarks on this clonotype: A much larger clone sits a single nucleotide away, making a read error possible. The rearrangement joins TRBV3-1 to TRBJ1-1; D is perhaps TRBD1 (5 bases). Trimming took 8 bases from V and 4 from J, leaving 17 bases between them. The length of the CDR3 is 14 residues. Germline V CDR1 and CDR2: LGHDT, YNNKEL (reference sequence). CDR3 DNA sequence: TGTGCCAGCTGTTTACGGGGGGTAGGCACTGAAGCTTTCTTT. It encodes CASCLRGVGTEAFF.

V is TRBV28 and J is TRBJ1-5, with 7 positions matching TRBD1. Germline trimming cut 5 bases from V and 0 bases from J; bases unmatched to any gene: 7. CDR1 and CDR2 from the germline V gene are MDHEN and SYDVKM. The CDR3 contains 16 residues. The CDR3: CASSPSTGDSNQPQHF. The CDR3 DNA sequence: TGTGCCAGCAGTCCGTCAACAGGGGATAGCAATCAGCCCCAGCATTTT.

This clonotype was counted only a few times. V and J are TRBV9 and TRBJ2-7; 7 nucleotides agree with TRBD1. This CDR3 is 15 amino acids long. V shed 0 bases, J shed 3 bases, and the junction held 6 bases outside the gene matches. CDR1 is SGDLS, CDR2 YYNGEE, per germline. The CDR3 protein is CASSVDGTAFYEQYF. CDR3 DNA sequence: TGTGCCAGCAGCGTAGATGGGACAGCGTTCTACGAGCAGTACTTC. Filled out from reference TRBV9 and TRBJ2-7, the complete variable domain reads DSGVTQTPKHLITATGQRVTLRCSPRSGDLSVYWYQQSLDQGLQFLIQYYNGEERAKGNILERFSAQQFPDLHSELNLSSLELGDSALYFCASSVDGTAFYEQYFGPGTRLTVT.

The chain couples TRBV15 to TRBJ2-7; maybe TRBD1 (5 bases). Trimming shortened V by 5 bases and J by 5 bases, and 10 bases separated the two germline ends. The CDR3 has 12 amino acids. CDR1 and CDR2 (germline): LNHNV, YYDKDF (reference sequence). The CDR3: CATSLRVHEQYF. Written as DNA, the CDR3 is TGTGCCACCAGCCTCAGGGTACACGAGCAGTACTTC.

Many counts were recorded for this clonotype. The V and J genes are TRBV12-3 or TRBV12-4 and TRBJ2-4, with 11 bases fitting TRBD1. This CDR3 contains 15 residues. J was trimmed by 4 bases and V by 7 bases; bases with no gene match: 6. CDR3 loop: CASTSGQGDKNIQYF. CDR3 sequence (DNA): TGTGCCAGCACTTCGGGACAGGGGGATAAAAACATTCAGTACTTC.

Here the CDR3 reads CASSIGQGAMSNQPQHF. CDR3 coding DNA: TGTGCCAGCAGCATAGGACAGGGGGCGATGAGCAATCAGCCCCAGCATTTT. The V and J genes are TRBV5-5 and TRBJ1-5; 11 bases match TRBD1. The V segment lost 4 bases and the J segment 1 base; nucleotides outside the gene matches: 7. The length of the CDR3 is 17 residues. The germline CDR1 and CDR2 sequences are SGHKS and YYEKEE (reference sequence).

Notes on this clonotype: This could be a read error, since a much larger clone is one nucleotide away. The chain combines TRBV20-1 with TRBJ2-7, with D tentatively TRBD1 (7 bases). This CDR3 contains 14 residues. Germline V gives CDR1 DFQATT, CDR2 SNEGSKA (reference sequence). V was trimmed by 0 bases and J by 5 bases, leaving 14 bases between them. In nucleotides, the CDR3 is TGCAGTGCTAGAGATCGGAGGGGGCTCCACGAGCAGTACTTC. Translation: CSARDRRGLHEQYF.

This chain connects TRBV20-1 to TRBJ2-2; TRBD2 aligns across 12 bases. The germline V gene encodes CDR1 DFQATT and CDR2 SNEGSKA (reference sequence). The CDR3 extends over 16 amino acids. J was trimmed by 5 bases and V by 3 bases; bases with no gene match: 7. CDR3 sequence (DNA): TGCAGTGCTAGGACTAGCGGGGGACCGGGTACCGGGGAGCTGTTTTTT. It specifies CSARTSGGPGTGELFF.

This clonotype was detected a few times. The J gene is TRBJ2-1, the V gene TRBV12-3 or TRBV12-4; 7 nucleotides align to TRBD1. Trimming removed 7 bases from V and 5 bases from J; junction bases left unmatched: 11. The CDR3 loop spans 15 amino acids. In DNA, the CDR3 is TGTGCCAGCATCGAAGGGGACAGCCAACACAATGAGCAGTTCTTC. It is translated as CASIEGDSQHNEQFF.

This rearrangement joins TRBV7-2 to TRBJ1-2; TRBD1 might be the D (6 bases). The V gene's germline CDR1 is SGHTA and CDR2 FQGNSA. Trimming removed 3 bases at V and 1 base at J, with 12 bases between. CDR3 length: 15 amino acids. CDR3 sequence: CASSFDRTNNYGYTF. In nucleotides, the CDR3 is TGTGCCAGCAGCTTCGACAGGACGAATAACTATGGCTACACCTTC.

The chain recombines TRBV20-1 with TRBJ2-1, with 12 bases fitting TRBD2. This CDR3 is built from 16 residues. Trimming cost V 0 bases and J 9 bases; bases outside gene matches: 9. Germline lookup yields CDR1 DFQATT and CDR2 SNEGSKA (reference sequence). CDR3 residues: CSARDLRLAGGSEQFF. For the CDR3, the DNA is TGCAGTGCTAGAGATTTGAGGCTAGCGGGGGGGAGTGAGCAGTTCTTC.

This clonotype was seen repeatedly, ten times or more. The J gene is TRBJ2-7, the V gene TRBV20-1; D not resolved. Germline V gives CDR1 DFQATT, CDR2 SNEGSKA (reference sequence). V was clipped by 3 bases and J by 4 bases, with 16 bases between them. The CDR3 sequence is 14 residues long. The CDR3 is CSASIQDGGYEQYF. DNA for the CDR3: TGCAGTGCTAGTATTCAGGATGGTGGATACGAGCAGTACTTC.

This clonotype was detected many times. The chain combines TRBV29-1 with TRBJ2-1; tentative D call: TRBD2 (8 bases). The V and J ends lost 6 bases and 5 bases respectively, with 26 bases between them. Germline CDR1 and CDR2: SQVTM and ANQGSEA. The CDR3 is 17 amino acids. The chain's CDR3 is CSVRDRVLLAANNEQFF. The CDR3 DNA sequence: TGCAGCGTCCGGGACAGAGTGTTACTAGCGGCTAACAATGAGCAGTTCTTC.